In this sample, the clone carrying this T cell receptor (beta chain) turned up many times. Its specificity is not known. This entry belongs to a study of early T cells in non-severe SARS-CoV-2 infection. TCRdb re-called the 5' RACE reads with MiXCR, one entry per CDR3 protein. The sample has about 26,000 distinct CDR3 sequences; nearly 4.5% are singletons. Trimming took off 1 base at V and 3 bases at J, with 12 bases between the two ends. Germline V lookup: CDR1 DFQATT, CDR2 SNEGSKA (reference sequence). The CDR3 has 14 amino acids. Study-wide points: VDJdb matching, biased toward anti-spike CD8 responses, missed private and CD4 specificities.

The origin of this receptor is an adult who was a healthcare worker with PCR-confirmed SARS-CoV-2 infection or an uninfected control (not recorded which). Sequenced sample: whole blood. The chain couples TRBV20-1 to TRBJ1-1; no clear D gene. This CDR3 reads CSARGRQDYTEAFF. CDR3 bases: TGCAGTGCTAGAGGTCGGCAGGACTACACTGAAGCTTTCTTT.